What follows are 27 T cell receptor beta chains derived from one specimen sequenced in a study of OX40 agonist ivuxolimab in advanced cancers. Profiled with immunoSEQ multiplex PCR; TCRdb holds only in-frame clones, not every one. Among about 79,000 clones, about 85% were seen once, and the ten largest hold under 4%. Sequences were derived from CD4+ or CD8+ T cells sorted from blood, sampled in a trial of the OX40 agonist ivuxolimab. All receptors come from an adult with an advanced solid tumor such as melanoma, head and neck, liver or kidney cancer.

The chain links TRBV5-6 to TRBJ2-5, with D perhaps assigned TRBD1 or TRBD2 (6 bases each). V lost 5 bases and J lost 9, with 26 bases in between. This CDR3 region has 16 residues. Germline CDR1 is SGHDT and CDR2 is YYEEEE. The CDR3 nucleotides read TGTGCCAGCAGTTTGAACACAGGTATCGGGGGCGAGGCCCAGTACTTC. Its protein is CASSLNTGIGGEAQYF.

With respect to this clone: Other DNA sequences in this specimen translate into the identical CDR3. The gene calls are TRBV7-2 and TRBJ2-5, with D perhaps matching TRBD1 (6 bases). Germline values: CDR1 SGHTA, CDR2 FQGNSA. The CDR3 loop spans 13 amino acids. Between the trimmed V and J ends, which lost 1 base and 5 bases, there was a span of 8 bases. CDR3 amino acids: CASSLDREETQYF. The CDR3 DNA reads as TGTGCCAGCAGCTTAGACAGGGAGGAGACCCAGTACTTC. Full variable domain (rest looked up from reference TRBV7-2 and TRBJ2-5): GAGVSQSPSNKVTEKGKDVELRCDPISGHTALYWYRQSLGQGLEFLIYFQGNSAPDKSGLPSDRFSAERTGGSVSTLTIQRTQQEDSAVYLCASSLDREETQYFGPGTRLLVL.

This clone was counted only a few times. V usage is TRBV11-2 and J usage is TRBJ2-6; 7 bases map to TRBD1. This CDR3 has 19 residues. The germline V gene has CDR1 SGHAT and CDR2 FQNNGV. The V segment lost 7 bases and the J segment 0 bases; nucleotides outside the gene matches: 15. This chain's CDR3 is CASTTHRGWVSSGANVLTF. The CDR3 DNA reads TGTGCCAGCACCACTCACAGGGGTTGGGTCTCCTCTGGGGCCAACGTCCTGACTTTC.

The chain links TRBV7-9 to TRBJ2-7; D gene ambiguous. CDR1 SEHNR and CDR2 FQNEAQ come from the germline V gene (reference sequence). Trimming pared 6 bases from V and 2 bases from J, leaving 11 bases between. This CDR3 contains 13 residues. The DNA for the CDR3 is TGTGCCAGCAGGGCCGACACTGCCTACGAGCAGTACTTC. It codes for CASRADTAYEQYF.

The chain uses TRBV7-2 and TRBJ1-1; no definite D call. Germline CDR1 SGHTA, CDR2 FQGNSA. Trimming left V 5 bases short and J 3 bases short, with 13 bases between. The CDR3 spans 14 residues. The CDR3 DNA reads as TGTGCCAGCAGCACTCCCGGGAGGTACACTGAAGCTTTCTTT. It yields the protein CASSTPGRYTEAFF.

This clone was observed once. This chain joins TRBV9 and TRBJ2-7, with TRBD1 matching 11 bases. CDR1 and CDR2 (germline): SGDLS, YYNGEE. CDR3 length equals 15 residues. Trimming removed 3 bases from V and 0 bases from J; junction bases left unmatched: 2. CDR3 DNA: TGTGCCAGCAGCGCCGGACAGGGGGCCTCCTACGAGCAGTACTTC. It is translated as CASSAGQGASYEQYF.

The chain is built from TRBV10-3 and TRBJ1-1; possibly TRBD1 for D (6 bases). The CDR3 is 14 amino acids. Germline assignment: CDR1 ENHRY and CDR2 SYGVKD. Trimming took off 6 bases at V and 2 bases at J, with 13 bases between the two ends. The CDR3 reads CAISARQDNTEAFF. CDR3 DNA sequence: TGTGCCATCAGCGCAAGACAGGATAACACTGAAGCTTTCTTT.

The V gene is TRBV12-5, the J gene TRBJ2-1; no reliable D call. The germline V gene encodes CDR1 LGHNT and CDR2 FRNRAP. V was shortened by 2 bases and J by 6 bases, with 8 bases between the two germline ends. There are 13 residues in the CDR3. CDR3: CASGLLDLNEQFF. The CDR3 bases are TGTGCTAGTGGTTTGTTAGATCTCAATGAGCAGTTCTTC.

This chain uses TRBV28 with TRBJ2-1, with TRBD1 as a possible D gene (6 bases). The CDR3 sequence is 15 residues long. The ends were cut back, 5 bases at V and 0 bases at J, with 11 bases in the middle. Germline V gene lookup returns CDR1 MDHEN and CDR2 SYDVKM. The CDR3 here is CASSGQFSSYNEQFF. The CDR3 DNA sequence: TGTGCCAGCAGTGGACAGTTTAGCTCCTACAATGAGCAGTTCTTC. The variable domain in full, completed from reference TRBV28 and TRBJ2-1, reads DVKVTQSSRYLVKRTGEKVFLECVQDMDHENMFWYRQDPGLGLRLIYFSYDVKMKEKGDIPEGYSVSREKKERFSLILESASTNQTSMYLCASSGQFSSYNEQFFGPGTRLTVL.

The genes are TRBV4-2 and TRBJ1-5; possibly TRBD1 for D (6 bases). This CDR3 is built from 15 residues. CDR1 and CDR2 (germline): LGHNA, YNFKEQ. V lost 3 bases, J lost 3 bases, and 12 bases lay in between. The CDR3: CASSHSTGHNQPQHF. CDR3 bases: TGTGCCAGCAGCCATTCAACAGGGCACAATCAGCCCCAGCATTTT.

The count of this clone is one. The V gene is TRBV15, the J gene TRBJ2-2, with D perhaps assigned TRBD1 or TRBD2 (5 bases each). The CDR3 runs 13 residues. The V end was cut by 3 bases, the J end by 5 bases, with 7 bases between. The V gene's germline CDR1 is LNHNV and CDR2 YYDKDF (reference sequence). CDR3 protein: CATSRGVTGELFF. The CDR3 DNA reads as TGTGCCACCAGCAGGGGGGTAACCGGGGAGCTGTTTTTT.

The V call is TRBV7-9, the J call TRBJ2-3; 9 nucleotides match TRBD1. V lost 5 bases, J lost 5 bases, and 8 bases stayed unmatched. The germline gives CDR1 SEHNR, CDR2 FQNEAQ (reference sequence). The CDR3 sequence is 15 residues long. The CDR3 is CASSRWGDREDTQYF. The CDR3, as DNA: TGTGCCAGCAGCCGGTGGGGGGACAGGGAAGATACGCAGTATTTT.

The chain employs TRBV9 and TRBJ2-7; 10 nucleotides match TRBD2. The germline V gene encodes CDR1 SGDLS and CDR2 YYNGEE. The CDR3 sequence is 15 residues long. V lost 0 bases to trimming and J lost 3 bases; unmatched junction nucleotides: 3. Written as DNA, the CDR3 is TGTGCCAGCAGCGTAGCGGCTAGCGGGAGCTACGAGCAGTACTTC. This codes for CASSVAASGSYEQYF.

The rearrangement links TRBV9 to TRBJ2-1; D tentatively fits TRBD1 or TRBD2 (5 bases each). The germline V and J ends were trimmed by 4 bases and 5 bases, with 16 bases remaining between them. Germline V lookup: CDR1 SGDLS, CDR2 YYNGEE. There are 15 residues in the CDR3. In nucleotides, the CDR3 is TGTGCCAGCAGCACCCTTCGGGGCCCCCACAATGAGCAGTTCTTC. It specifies CASSTLRGPHNEQFF.

The CDR3 nucleotides read TGTGCCAGCAGCGTAGCTACATGGGGCTTTGGAAACACCATATATTTT. Translating gives CASSVATWGFGNTIYF. The V gene is TRBV9, the J gene TRBJ1-3; a weak D match, TRBD1 (5 bases). Germline CDR1 SGDLS, CDR2 YYNGEE. Trimming removed 0 bases at V and 3 bases at J, with 13 bases between. The CDR3 extends over 16 amino acids.

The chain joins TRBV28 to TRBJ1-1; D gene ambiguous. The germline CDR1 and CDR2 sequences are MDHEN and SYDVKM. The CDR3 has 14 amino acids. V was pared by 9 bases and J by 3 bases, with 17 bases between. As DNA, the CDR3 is TGTGCCAGTATACCAGCCTTAATGGACACTGAAGCTTTCTTT. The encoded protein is CASIPALMDTEAFF.

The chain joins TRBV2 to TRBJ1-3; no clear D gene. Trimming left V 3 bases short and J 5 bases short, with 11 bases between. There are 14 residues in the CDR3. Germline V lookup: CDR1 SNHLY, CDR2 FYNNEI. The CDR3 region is CASSDGEYRNTIYF. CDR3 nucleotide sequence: TGTGCCAGCAGTGACGGGGAGTACCGAAACACCATATATTTT.

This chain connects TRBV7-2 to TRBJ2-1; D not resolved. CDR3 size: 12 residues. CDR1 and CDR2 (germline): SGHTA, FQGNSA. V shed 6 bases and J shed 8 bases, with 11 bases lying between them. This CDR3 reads CASSFLQDEQFF. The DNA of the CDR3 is TGTGCCAGCAGTTTTCTTCAGGATGAGCAGTTCTTC.

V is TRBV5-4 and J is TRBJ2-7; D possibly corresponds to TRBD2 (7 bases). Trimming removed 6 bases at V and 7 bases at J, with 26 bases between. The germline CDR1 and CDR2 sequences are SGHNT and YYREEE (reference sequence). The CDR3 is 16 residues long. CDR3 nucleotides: TGTGCCAGCACCACCTCTCGGGGGGCTTCATCGTGGGAGCAGTACTTC. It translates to CASTTSRGASSWEQYF.

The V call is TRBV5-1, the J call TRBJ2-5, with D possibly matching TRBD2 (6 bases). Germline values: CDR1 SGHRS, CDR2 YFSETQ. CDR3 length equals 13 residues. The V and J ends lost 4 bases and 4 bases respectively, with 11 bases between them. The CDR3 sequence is CASSAGLRETQYF. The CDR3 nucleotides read TGCGCCAGCAGCGCGGGACTCCGAGAGACCCAGTACTTC.

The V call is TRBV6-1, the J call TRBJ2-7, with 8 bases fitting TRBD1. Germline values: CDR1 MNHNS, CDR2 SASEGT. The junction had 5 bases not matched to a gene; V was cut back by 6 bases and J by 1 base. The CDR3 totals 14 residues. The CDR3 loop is CASSWTGLSYEQYF. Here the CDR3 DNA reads TGTGCCAGCAGCTGGACAGGGCTTTCCTACGAGCAGTACTTC.

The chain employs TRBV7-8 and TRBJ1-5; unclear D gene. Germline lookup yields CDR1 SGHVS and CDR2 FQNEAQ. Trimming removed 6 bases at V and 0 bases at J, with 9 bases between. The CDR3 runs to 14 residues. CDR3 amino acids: CASRTLGSNQPQHF. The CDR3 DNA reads TGTGCCAGCAGAACCCTCGGTAGCAATCAGCCCCAGCATTTT.

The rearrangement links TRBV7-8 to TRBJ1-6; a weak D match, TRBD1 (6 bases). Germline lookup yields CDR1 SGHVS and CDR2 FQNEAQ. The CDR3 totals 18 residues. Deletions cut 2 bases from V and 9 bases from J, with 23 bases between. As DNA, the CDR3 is TGTGCCAGCAGCTTACGACCCCCCATACAGGGTTGGATTTCACCCCTCCACTTT. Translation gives CASSLRPPIQGWISPLHF. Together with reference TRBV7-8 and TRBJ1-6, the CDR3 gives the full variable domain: GAGVSQSPRYKVAKRGQDVALRCDPISGHVSLFWYQQALGQGPEFLTYFQNEAQLDKSGLPSDRFFAERPEGSVSTLKIQRTQQEDSAVYLCASSLRPPIQGWISPLHFGNGTRLTVT.

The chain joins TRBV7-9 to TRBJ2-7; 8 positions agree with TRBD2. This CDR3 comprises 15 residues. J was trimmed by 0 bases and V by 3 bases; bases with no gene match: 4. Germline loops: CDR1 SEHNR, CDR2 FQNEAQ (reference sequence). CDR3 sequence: CASSFERETSYEQYF. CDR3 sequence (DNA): TGTGCCAGCAGCTTCGAGCGGGAGACCTCCTACGAGCAGTACTTC. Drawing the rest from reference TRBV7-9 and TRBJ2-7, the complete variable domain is DTGVSQNPRHKITKRGQNVTFRCDPISEHNRLYWYRQTLGQGPEFLTYFQNEAQLEKSRLLSDRFSAERPKGSFSTLEIQRTEQGDSAMYLCASSFERETSYEQYFGPGTRLTVT.

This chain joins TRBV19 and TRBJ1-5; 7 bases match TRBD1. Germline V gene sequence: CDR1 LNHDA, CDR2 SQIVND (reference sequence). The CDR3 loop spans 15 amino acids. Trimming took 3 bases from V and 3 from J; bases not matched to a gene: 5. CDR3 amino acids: CASSIDRENNQPQHF. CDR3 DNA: TGTGCCAGTAGTATTGACAGGGAAAACAATCAGCCCCAGCATTTT. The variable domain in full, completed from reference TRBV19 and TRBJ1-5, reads DGGITQSPKYLFRKEGQNVTLSCEQNLNHDAMYWYRQDPGQGLRLIYYSQIVNDFQKGDIAEGYSVSREKKESFPLTVTSAQKNPTAFYLCASSIDRENNQPQHFGDGTRLSIL.

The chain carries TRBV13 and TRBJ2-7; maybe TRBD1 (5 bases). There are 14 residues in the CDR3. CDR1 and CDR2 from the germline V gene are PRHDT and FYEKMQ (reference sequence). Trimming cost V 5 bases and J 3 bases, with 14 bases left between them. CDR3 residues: CASSPGLGDYEQYF. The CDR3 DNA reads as TGTGCCAGCAGCCCCGGATTAGGGGACTACGAGCAGTACTTC.

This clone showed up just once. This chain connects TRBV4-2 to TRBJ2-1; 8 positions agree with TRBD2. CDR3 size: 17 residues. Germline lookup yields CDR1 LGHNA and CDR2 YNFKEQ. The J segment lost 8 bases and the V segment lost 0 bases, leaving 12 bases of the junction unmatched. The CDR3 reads CASSQDPAGATMDEQFF. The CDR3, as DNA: TGTGCCAGCAGCCAAGATCCAGCGGGAGCCACAATGGATGAGCAGTTCTTC.